One T cell receptor (beta chain) is described in this entry. What it binds is unknown. TCRdb used MiXCR to reprocess the reads, holding one entry per CDR3 protein. Of about 220,000 distinct CDR3 sequences in the sample, about 39% were seen once. The sample comes from a study of T cell repertoires in cytomegalovirus infection. Study-level results: Carriers of CMV and the relevant HLA type were discriminated by public TCR beta frequency.

Germline V CDR1 and CDR2: SEHNR, FQNEAQ (reference sequence). There are 18 residues in the CDR3. V lost 5 bases, J lost 1 base, and 10 bases stayed unmatched. The sequencing used CD8+ T cells from cultured PBMCs, collected from culture after CMV antigen stimulation. The TCR was taken from a human donor in good health (CMV status not recorded). Some clones in this sample may be carry-over from other donors' samples. The rearrangement uses TRBV7-9 and TRBJ2-1, with 11 nucleotides matching TRBD1. CDR3 DNA: TGTGCCAGCAGCGTAATCCGGGACAGGGGGACATCCTACAATGAGCAGTTCTTC. Protein sequence: CASSVIRDRGTSYNEQFF.